This T cell receptor (beta chain) was sequenced for a study of blood T cells in healthy people across ages. Using a J-beta primer mix together with a sample-barcoded 5' primer, a second PCR was run for roughly 7 to 11 cycles. TCRdb re-called the 5' RACE reads with MiXCR, one entry per CDR3 protein. The sample holds hundreds of thousands of distinct CDR3 sequences, roughly 43% seen once. The sample holds a few counts of this clonotype. CDR3 length: 13 amino acids. CDR1 MDHEN and CDR2 SYDVKM come from the germline V gene. The rearrangement joins TRBV28 to TRBJ2-4; D gene unclear. The J call may not be correct, given that the DNA end is closer to TRBJ2-5. Sequencing was performed on blood. The sequence was obtained from a woman aged 55-75 years in good health. This chain's CDR3 is CASSLAWGETQYF. In DNA, the CDR3 is TGTGCCAGCAGTTTAGCATGGGGAGAGACCCAGTACTTC.